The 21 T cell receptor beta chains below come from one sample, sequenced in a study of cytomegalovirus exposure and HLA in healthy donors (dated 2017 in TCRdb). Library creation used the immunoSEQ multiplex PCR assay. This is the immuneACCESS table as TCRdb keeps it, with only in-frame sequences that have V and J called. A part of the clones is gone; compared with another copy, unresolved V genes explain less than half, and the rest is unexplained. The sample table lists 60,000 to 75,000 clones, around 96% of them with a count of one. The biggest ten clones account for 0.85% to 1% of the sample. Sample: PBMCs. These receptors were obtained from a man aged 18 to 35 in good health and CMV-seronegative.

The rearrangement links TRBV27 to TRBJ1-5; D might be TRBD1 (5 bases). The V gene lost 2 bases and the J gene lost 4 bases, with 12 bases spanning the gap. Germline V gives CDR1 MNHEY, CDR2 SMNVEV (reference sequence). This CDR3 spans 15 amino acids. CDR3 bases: TGTGCCAGCAGTTTAGGAGGGGCCGGGAATCAGCCCCAGCATTTT. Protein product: CASSLGGAGNQPQHF.

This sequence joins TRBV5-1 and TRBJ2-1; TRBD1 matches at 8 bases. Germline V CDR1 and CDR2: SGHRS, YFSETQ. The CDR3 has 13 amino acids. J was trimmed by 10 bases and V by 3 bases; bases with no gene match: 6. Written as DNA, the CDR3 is TGCGCCAGCAGCTCCGGGGACAGGCTCGAGCAGTTCTTC. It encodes CASSSGDRLEQFF.

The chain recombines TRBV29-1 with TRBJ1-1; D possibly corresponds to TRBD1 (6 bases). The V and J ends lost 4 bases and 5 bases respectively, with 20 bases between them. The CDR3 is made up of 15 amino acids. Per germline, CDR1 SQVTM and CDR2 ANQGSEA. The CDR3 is CSVGWPWGGRTEAFF. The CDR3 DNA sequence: TGCAGCGTTGGGTGGCCCTGGGGGGGCCGAACTGAAGCTTTCTTT.

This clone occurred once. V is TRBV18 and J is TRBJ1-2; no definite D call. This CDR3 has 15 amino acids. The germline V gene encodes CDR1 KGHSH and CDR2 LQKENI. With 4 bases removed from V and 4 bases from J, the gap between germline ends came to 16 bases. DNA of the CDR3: TGTGCCAGCTCACTCTCTAGCGGGGAAATCTATGGCTACACCTTC. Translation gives CASSLSSGEIYGYTF.

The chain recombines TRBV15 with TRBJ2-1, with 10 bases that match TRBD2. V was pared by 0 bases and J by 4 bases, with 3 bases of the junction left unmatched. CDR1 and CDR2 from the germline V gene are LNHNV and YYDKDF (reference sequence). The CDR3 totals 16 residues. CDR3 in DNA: TGTGCCACCAGCAGAGATACTAGCGGGGTATACAATGAGCAGTTCTTC. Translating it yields CATSRDTSGVYNEQFF.

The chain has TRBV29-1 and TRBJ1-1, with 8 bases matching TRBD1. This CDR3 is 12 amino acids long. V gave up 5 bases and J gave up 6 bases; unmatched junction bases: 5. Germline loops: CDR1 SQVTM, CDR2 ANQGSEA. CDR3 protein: CSVIRGRAEAFF. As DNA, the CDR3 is TGCAGCGTTATCAGGGGGCGAGCTGAAGCTTTCTTT.

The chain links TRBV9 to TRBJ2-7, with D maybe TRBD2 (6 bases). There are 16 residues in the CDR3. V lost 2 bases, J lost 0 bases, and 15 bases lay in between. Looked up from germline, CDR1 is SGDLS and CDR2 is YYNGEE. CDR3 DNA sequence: TGTGCCAGCAGCGTCACCGGGACTTCAAGCTCCTACGAGCAGTACTTC. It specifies CASSVTGTSSSYEQYF.

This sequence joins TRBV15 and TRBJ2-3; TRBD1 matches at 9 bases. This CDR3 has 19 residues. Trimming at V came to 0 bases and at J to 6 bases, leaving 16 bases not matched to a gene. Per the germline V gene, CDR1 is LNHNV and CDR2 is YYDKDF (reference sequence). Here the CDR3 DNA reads TGTGCCACCAGCAGAGATCTCGTGGCCGGGGGACAGGGTTTGGATACGCAGTATTTT. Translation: CATSRDLVAGGQGLDTQYF.

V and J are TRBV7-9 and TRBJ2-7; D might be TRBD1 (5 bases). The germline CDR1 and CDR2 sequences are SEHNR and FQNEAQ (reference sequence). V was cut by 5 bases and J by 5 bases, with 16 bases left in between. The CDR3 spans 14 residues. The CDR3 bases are TGTGCCAGCAGCCAGTCCCTCAGGGTCCACGAGCAGTACTTC. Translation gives CASSQSLRVHEQYF.

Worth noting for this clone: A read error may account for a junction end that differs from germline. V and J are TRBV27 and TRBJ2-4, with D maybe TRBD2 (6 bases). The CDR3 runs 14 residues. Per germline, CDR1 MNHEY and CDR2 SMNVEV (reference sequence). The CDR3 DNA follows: TGTGCCAGCAGTTCCGCACTAGCCCAAAACATTCAGTACTTC. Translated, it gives CASSSALAQNIQYF.

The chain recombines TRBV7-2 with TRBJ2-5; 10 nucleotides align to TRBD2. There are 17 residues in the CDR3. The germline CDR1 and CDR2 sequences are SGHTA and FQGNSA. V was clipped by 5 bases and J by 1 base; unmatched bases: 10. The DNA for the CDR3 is TGTGCCAGCAGCCCAAGGACTAGCGGCGGTCTCCAAGAGACCCAGTACTTC. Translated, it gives CASSPRTSGGLQETQYF. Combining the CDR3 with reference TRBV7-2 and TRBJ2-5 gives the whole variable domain GAGVSQSPSNKVTEKGKDVELRCDPISGHTALYWYRQSLGQGLEFLIYFQGNSAPDKSGLPSDRFSAERTGGSVSTLTIQRTQQEDSAVYLCASSPRTSGGLQETQYFGPGTRLLVL.

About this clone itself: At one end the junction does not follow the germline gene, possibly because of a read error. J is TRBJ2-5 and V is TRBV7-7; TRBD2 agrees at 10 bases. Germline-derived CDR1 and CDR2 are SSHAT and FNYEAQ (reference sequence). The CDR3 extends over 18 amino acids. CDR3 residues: CASSSLPILLAGEETQYF. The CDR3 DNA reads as TGTGCTAGCAGCTCACTTCCTATCCTTCTAGCGGGAGAAGAGACCCAGTACTTC.

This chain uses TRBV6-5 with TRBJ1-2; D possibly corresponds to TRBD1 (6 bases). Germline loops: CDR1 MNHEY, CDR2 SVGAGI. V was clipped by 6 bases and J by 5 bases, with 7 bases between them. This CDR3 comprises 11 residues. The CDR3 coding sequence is TGTGCCAGCAGGACAGGATATGGCTACACCTTC. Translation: CASRTGYGYTF.

CDR3 in DNA: TGTGCCAGCAGCCCCGGGGCAATGGGAGGGAACGAGCAGTACTTC. Protein sequence: CASSPGAMGGNEQYF. The chain couples TRBV7-2 to TRBJ2-7; 7 positions match TRBD2. The CDR3 extends over 15 amino acids. CDR1 and CDR2 (germline): SGHTA, FQGNSA. The ends lost 5 bases at V and 5 bases at J; junction bases unmatched: 12.

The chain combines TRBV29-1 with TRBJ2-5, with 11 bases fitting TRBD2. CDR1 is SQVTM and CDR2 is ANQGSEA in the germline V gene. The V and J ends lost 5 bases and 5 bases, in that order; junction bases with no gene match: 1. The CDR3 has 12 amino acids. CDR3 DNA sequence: TGCAGCGTTAGGACTAGCGGGGAGACCCAGTACTTC. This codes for CSVRTSGETQYF.

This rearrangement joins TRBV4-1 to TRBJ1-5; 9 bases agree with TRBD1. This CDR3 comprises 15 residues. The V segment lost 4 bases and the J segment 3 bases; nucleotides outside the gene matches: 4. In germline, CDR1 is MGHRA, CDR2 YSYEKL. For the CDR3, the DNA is TGCGCCAGCAGCCTCCGGGACAGGGACAATCAGCCCCAGCATTTT. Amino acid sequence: CASSLRDRDNQPQHF.

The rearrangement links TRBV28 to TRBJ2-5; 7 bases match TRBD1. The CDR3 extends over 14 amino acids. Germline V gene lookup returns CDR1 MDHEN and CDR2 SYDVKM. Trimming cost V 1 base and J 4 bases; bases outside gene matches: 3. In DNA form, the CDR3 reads TGTGCCAGCAGTTTATCGGCAGGGGGAGAGACCCAGTACTTC. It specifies CASSLSAGGETQYF.

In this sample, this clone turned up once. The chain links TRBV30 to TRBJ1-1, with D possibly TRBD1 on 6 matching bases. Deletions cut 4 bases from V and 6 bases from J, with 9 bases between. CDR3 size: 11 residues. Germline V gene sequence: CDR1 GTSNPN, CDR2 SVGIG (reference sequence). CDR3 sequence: CAWIRGAEAFF. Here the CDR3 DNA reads TGTGCCTGGATCAGGGGTGCTGAAGCTTTCTTT. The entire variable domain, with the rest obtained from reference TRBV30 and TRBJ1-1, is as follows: SQTIHQWPATLVQPVGSPLSLECTVEGTSNPNLYWYRQAAGRGLQLLFYSVGIGQISSEVPQNLSASRPQDRQFILSSKKLLLSDSGFYLCAWIRGAEAFFGQGTRLTVV.

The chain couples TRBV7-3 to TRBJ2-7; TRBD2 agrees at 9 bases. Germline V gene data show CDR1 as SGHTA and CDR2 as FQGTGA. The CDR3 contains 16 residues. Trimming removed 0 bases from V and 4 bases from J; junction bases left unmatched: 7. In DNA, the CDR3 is TGTGCCAGCAGCTTAACCTTAGCGGGAGCCCATTACGAGCAGTACTTC. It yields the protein CASSLTLAGAHYEQYF.

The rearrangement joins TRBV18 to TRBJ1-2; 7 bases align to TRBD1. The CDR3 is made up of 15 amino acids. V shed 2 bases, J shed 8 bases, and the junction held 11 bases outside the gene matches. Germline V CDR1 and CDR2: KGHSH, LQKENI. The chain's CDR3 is CASSPIEGGADGYTF. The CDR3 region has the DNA TGTGCCAGCTCACCAATAGAAGGGGGCGCGGACGGCTACACCTTC.

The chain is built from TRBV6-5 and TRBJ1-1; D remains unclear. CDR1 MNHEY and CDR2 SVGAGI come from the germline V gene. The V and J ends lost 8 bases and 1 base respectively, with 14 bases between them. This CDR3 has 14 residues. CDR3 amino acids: CASWRTAQNTEAFF. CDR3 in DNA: TGTGCCAGCTGGAGGACCGCTCAGAACACTGAAGCTTTCTTT.